This entry is about one T cell receptor (beta chain). This record comes from a study of cytomegalovirus exposure and HLA in healthy donors. The PCR employed 60 Vbeta primers together with 13 Jbeta primers. The data were produced by immunoSEQ multiplex PCR, yet TCRdb's version contains in-frame clones alone and is incomplete. Among some 150,000 clones listed, around four fifths were seen once. The CDR3 loop spans 16 amino acids. J was trimmed by 4 bases and V by 3 bases; bases with no gene match: 7. Germline values: CDR1 SEHNR, CDR2 FQNEAQ (reference sequence). The rearrangement joins TRBV7-9 to TRBJ2-2; 8 bases agree with TRBD2. The TCR originated in a male donor in good health and CMV-seronegative. Material for sequencing was PBMCs. The CDR3 DNA follows: TGTGCCAGCAGCTTTCCCGGGACTAGGATCACCGGGGAGCTGTTTTTT. It is translated as CASSFPGTRITGELFF.